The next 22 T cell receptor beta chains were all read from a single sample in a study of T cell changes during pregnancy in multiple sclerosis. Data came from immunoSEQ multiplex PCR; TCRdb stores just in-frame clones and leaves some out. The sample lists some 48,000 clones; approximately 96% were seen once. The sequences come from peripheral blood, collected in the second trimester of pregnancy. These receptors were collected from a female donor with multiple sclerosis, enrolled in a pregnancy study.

The CDR3 DNA follows: TGTGCCAGCAGCGGACAAGTGAACACTGAAGCTTTCTTT. It encodes CASSGQVNTEAFF. The V and J genes are TRBV5-4 and TRBJ1-1; a possible D gene is TRBD1 (5 bases). This CDR3 is 13 amino acids long. The germline V and J ends were trimmed by 4 bases and 0 bases, with 7 bases remaining between them. The germline V gene has CDR1 SGHNT and CDR2 YYREEE (reference sequence).

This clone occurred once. CDR3 in amino acids: CAWSFWTGDTEAFF. The CDR3 nucleotides are TGTGCCTGGAGTTTCTGGACAGGGGACACTGAAGCTTTCTTT. This chain uses TRBV30 with TRBJ1-1; the match to TRBD1 covers 9 bases. The CDR3 consists of 14 residues. Trimming at V came to 2 bases and at J to 3 bases, leaving 4 bases not matched to a gene. CDR1 is GTSNPN, CDR2 SVGIG, per germline (reference sequence).

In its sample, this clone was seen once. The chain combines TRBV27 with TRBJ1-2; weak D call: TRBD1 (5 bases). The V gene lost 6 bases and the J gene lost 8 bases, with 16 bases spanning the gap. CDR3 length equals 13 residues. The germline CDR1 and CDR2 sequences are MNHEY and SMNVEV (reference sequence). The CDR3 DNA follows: TGTGCCAGCAGCCCGACTGACAGCAGGGGCTACACCTTC. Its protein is CASSPTDSRGYTF.

CDR3 DNA: TGCGCCAGCAGCCAATATCACAGGACCTCCTTGGATAATGAGCAGTTCTTC. Its translation: CASSQYHRTSLDNEQFF. The V gene is TRBV4-1, the J gene TRBJ2-1; D is possibly TRBD1 (5 bases). V lost 2 bases and J lost 7, with 21 bases in between. The germline gives CDR1 MGHRA, CDR2 YSYEKL. This CDR3 contains 17 residues.

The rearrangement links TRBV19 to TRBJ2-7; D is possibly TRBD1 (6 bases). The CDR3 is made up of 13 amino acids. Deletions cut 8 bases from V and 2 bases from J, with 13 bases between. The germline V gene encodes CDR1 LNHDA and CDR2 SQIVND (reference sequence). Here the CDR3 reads CASQITGTYEQYF. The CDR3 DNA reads TGTGCCAGTCAGATAACAGGGACCTACGAGCAGTACTTC.

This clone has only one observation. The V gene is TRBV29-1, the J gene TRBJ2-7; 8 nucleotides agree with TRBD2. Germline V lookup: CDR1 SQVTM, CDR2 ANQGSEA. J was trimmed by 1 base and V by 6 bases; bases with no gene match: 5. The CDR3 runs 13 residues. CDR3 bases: TGCAGCGTGCGGGAGGTATCGTCCTACGAGCAGTACTTC. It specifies CSVREVSSYEQYF.

The DNA of the CDR3 is TGTGCCAGCAGGGTTGGGGGGGCAGGTGGCTACACCTTC. Protein: CASRVGGAGGYTF. This rearrangement joins TRBV6-6 to TRBJ1-2; weak D call: TRBD1 (6 bases). Per the germline V gene, CDR1 is MNHNY and CDR2 is SVGAGI (reference sequence). This CDR3 comprises 13 residues. The V end lost 6 bases, the J end lost 7 bases, and 15 bases lay between the germline ends.

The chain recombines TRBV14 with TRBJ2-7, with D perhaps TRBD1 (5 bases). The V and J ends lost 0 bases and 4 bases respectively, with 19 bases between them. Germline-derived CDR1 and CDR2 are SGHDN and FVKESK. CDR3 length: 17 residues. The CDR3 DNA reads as TGTGCCAGCAGCCAAGATAACCCAGGGCCTACGGGTTACGAGCAGTACTTC. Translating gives CASSQDNPGPTGYEQYF.

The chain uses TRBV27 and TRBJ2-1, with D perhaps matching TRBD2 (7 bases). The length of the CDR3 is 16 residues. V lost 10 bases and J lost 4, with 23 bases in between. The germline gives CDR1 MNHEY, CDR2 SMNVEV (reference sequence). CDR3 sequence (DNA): TGTGCCACCAGGGGCGGGGGAGCCCCAAATTACAATGAGCAGTTCTTC. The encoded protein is CATRGGGAPNYNEQFF.

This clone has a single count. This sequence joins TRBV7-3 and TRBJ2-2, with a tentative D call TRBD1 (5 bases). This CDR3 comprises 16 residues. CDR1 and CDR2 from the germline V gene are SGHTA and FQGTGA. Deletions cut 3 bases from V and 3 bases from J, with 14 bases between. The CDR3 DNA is TGTGCCAGCAGCTTCCACCAGGGATATTACACCGGGGAGCTGTTTTTT. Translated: CASSFHQGYYTGELFF. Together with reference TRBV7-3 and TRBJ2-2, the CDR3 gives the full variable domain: GAGVSQTPSNKVTEKGKYVELRCDPISGHTALYWYRQSLGQGPEFLIYFQGTGAADDSGLPNDRFFAVRPEGSVSTLKIQRTERGDSAVYLCASSFHQGYYTGELFFGEGSRLTVL.

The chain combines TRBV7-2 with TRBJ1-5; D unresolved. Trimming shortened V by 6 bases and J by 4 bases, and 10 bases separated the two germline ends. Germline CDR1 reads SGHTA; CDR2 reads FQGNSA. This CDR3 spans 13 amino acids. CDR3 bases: TGTGCCAGCAGTCGTCGGACTAATCAGCCCCAGCATTTT. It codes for CASSRRTNQPQHF.

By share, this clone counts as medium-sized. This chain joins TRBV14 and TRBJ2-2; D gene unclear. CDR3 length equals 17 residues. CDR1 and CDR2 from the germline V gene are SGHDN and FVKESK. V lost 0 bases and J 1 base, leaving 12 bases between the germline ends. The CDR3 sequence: CASSQEWLPRNTGELFF. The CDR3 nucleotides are TGTGCCAGCAGCCAAGAGTGGCTCCCCCGGAACACCGGGGAGCTGTTTTTT. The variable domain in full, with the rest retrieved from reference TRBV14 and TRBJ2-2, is EAGVTQFPSHSVIEKGQTVTLRCDPISGHDNLYWYRRVMGKEIKFLLHFVKESKQDESGMPNNRFLAERTGGTYSTLKVQPAELEDSGVYFCASSQEWLPRNTGELFFGEGSRLTVL.

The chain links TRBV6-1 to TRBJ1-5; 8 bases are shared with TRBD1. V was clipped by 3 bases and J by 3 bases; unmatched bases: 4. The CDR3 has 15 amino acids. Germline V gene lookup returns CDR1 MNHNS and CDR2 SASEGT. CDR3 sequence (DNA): TGTGCCAGCAGTGATGGACAGGGACACAATCAGCCCCAGCATTTT. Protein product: CASSDGQGHNQPQHF.

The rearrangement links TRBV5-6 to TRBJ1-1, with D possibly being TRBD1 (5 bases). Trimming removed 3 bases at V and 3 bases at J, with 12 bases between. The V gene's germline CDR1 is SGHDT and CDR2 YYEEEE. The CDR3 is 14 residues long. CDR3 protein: CASSWGGVDTEAFF. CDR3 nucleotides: TGTGCCAGCAGCTGGGGAGGGGTAGACACTGAAGCTTTCTTT.

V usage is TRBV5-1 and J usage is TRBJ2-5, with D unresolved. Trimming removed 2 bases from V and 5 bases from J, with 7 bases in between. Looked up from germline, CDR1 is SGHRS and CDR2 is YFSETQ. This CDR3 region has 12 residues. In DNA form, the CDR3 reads TGCGCCAGCAGCTTACCTGAGGAGACCCAGTACTTC. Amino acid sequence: CASSLPEETQYF.

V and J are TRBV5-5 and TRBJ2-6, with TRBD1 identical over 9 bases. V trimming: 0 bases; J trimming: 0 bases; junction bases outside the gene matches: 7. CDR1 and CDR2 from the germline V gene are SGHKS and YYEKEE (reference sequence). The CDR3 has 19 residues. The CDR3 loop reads CASSLVGGQGPSGANVLTF. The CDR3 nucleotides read TGTGCCAGCAGCTTGGTTGGGGGACAGGGTCCCTCTGGGGCCAACGTCCTGACTTTC.

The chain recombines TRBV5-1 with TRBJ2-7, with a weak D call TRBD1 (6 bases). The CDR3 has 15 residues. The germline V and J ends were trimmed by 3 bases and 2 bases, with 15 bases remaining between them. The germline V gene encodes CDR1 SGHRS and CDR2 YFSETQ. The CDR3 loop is CASSWGGQRAYEQYF. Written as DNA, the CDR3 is TGCGCCAGCAGCTGGGGCGGACAGAGAGCCTACGAGCAGTACTTC.

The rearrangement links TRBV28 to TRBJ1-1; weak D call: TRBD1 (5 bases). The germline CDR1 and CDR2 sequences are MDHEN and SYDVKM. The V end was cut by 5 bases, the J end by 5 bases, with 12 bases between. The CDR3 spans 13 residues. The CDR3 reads CASSLLGGTEAFF. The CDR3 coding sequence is TGTGCCAGCAGTCTCCTGGGGGGGACTGAAGCTTTCTTT.

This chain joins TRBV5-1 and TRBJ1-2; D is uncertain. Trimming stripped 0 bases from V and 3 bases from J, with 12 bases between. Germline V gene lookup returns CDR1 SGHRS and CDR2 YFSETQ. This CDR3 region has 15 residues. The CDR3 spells CASSLEGRRDYGYTF. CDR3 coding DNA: TGCGCCAGCAGCTTGGAGGGAAGGAGGGACTATGGCTACACCTTC.

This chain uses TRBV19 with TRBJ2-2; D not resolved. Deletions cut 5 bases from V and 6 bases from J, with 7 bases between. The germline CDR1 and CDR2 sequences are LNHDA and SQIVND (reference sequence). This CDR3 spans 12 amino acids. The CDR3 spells CASSSIPGELFF. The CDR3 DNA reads TGTGCCAGTAGTTCAATCCCCGGGGAGCTGTTTTTT.

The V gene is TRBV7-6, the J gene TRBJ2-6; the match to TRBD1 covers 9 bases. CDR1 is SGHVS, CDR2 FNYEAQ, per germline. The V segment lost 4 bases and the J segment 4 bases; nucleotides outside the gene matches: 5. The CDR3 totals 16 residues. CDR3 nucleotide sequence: TGTGCCAGCAGCTCCGGACAGGGGTCCGGGGCCAACGTCCTGACTTTC. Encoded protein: CASSSGQGSGANVLTF.

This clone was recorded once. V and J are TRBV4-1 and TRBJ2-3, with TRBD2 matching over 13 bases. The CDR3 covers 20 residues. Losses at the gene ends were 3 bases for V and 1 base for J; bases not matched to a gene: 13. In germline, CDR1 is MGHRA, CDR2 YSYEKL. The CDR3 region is CASSHDRGTSGVRGTDTQYF. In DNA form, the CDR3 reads TGCGCCAGCAGCCACGACCGCGGGACTAGCGGGGTTAGGGGCACAGATACGCAGTATTTT.